The present T cell receptor (beta chain) was sequenced within a study of cytomegalovirus exposure and HLA in healthy donors (TCRdb year 2017). With respect to the entire study: According to a later analysis, the 100 to 150 validation repertoires were produced on the same platform as the approximately 690 repertoires of the first cohort. The aim of the study was to test whether cataloging public T cell receptors could identify signatures of past pathogen exposure. In addition to the first cohort of 666 subjects, a separate validation cohort of over 90 different subjects was used. The study combined high-throughput TCR immunosequencing, statistical association of individual TCRs with disease status, and machine learning to predict cytomegalovirus infection status. Points the paper makes about the study in general: A later analysis lacked HLA typing for the validation cohort, so it scored co-occurrence in that cohort across all 130 or so repertoires. The classifier was reported to diagnose cytomegalovirus status with high specificity and sensitivity in both the original and validation cohorts. Three of the identified cytomegalovirus-associated TCR beta chains were confirmed in vitro to be specific for cytomegalovirus antigens. Of the cluster scores, approximately 94% were above 0 in a later analysis, which found that TCRs clustered in the first cohort also tended to co-occur in the 95 to 150 validation repertoires. A total of 150 to 200 TCR beta chains were listed by the study as associated with cytomegalovirus. The authors suggested that the approach could potentially be extended to other disease states and immunological phenotypes. Across donors, most TCR sequences were observed very rarely, whereas some public TCRs were present in many individuals.

The library was prepared using the immunoSEQ multiplex PCR assay. The published analysis was carried out like this. To diagnose cytomegalovirus status from the catalog of TCR beta chain sequences, a statistical classification framework was built. Here the immuneACCESS table is served through TCRdb, limited to in-frame sequences with V and J called. Missing clones are a known gap in these copies; in checked studies unresolved V genes cover under half, and the rest lacks a known reason. For V, J and clone size, that table is used; D and trimming come from the DNA. The sample records about 190,000 clones, 86% of which are singletons. The ten most abundant clones make up 1.4% to 1.5% of the sample. Separate from the roughly 630-subject first cohort, the validation cohort of more than 90 subjects was the group to which the donors belonged. As to this clone: The specificity of this receptor is unknown. No clone much larger than this one lies a single base away; base qualities are absent.

The clonotype originates from a woman aged 18 to 35 in good health and CMV-seronegative. Sequencing used PBMCs.

The nucleotides are TGTGCCAGCAGCTCCTTAAAGGACAGAGACTATGGCTACACCTTC. Its translation reads: CASSSLKDRDYGYTF. The sequence joins TRBV11-2 to TRBJ1-2; possibly the D gene is TRBD1, per 6 matching bases. Sequences SGHAT (CDR1) and FQNNGV (CDR2) are obtained from the germline V gene. V is reduced by 4 bases and J by 3 bases, leaving a spacing of 15 bases between them. Measured from the cysteine to the phenylalanine, the CDR3 is 15 residues long. The kept DNA is CDR3 alone, 45 bases in frame from the first base.